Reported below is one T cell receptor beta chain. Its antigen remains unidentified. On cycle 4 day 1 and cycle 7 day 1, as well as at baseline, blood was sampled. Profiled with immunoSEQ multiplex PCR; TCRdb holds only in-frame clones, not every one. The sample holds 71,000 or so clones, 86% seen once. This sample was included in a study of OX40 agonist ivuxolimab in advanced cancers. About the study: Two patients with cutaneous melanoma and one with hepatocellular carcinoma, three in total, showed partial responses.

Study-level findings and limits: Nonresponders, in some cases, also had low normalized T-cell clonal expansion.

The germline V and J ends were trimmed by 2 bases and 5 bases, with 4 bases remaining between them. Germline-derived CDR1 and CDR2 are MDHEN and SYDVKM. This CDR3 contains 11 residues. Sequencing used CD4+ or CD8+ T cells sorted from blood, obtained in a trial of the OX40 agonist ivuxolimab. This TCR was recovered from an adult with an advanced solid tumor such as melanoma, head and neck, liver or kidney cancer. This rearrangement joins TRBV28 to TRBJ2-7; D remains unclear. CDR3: CASSLRHEQYF. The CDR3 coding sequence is TGTGCCAGCAGTTTAAGGCACGAGCAGTACTTC.